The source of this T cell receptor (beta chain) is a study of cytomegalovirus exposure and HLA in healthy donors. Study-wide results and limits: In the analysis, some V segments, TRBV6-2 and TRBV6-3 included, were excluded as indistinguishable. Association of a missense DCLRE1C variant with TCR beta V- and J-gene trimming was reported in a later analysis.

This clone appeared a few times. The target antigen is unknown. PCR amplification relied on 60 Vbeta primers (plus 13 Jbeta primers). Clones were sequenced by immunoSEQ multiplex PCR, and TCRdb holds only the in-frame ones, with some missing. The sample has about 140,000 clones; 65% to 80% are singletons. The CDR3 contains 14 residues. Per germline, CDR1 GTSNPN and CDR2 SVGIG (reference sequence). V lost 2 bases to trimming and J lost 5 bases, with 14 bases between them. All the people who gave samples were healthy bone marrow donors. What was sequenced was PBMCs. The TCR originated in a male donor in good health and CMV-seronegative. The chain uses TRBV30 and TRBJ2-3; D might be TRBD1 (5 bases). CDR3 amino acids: CAWSLGGAIDTQYF. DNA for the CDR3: TGTGCCTGGAGTTTGGGTGGGGCGATAGATACGCAGTATTTT.